This is a list of T cell receptor beta chains from one sample in a study of blood T cell repertoires in COVID-19. Here immunoSEQ multiplex PCR was the method, and the copy in TCRdb shows in-frame clones only, minus some. The table shows a few hundred thousand clones, with more than 70% occurring only once. Specimen: PBMCs or T cells enriched from blood (not recorded which). The receptors were gathered from a woman between 40 and 50 years old with acute COVID-19. The CDR3 runs from the conserved cysteine through the conserved F or W. Fields, in order: D gene, V gene, J gene, clone size, CDR3 DNA, CDR3 protein. D genes are given only for firm matches. The size field is filled for only some rows; it gives once, few, many or a size class.

d_gene: NA; v_gene: TRBV3-1/TRBV3-2; j_gene: TRBJ2-7; abundance: NA; CDR3nt: TGTGCCAGCAGCCAAGTTGAGGCAGGGCACTACGAGCAGTACTTC; CDR3aa: CASSQVEAGHYEQYF
d_gene: NA; v_gene: TRBV11-2; j_gene: TRBJ1-2; abundance: NA; CDR3nt: TGTGCCAGCAGCTTAGCCCTCGGGGGGGGCTACTATGGCTACACCTTC; CDR3aa: CASSLALGGGYYGYTF
d_gene: NA; v_gene: TRBV19; j_gene: TRBJ1-6; abundance: NA; CDR3nt: TGTGCCAGTAGTATTTACGGAGAAAATTCACCCCTCCACTTT; CDR3aa: CASSIYGENSPLHF
d_gene: NA; v_gene: TRBV5-1; j_gene: TRBJ2-3; abundance: NA; CDR3nt: TGCGCCAGCAGCTTGGCCGTTGGACATGCAAGATCTACAGATACGCAGTATTTT; CDR3aa: CASSLAVGHARSTDTQYF
d_gene: TRBD1; v_gene: TRBV30; j_gene: TRBJ1-4; abundance: NA; CDR3nt: TGTGCCTGGTCAGGGACAGGGAATGAAAAACTGTTTTTT; CDR3aa: CAWSGTGNEKLFF
d_gene: NA; v_gene: TRBV5-6; j_gene: TRBJ2-7; abundance: NA; CDR3nt: TGTGCCAGCTCAATTTCTATGTACAGGGACTCCTACGAGCAGTACTTC; CDR3aa: CASSISMYRDSYEQYF
d_gene: NA; v_gene: TRBV14; j_gene: TRBJ2-4; abundance: NA; CDR3nt: TGTGCCAGCAGCCGCGGCGGGGTTGGAAACATTCAGTACTTC; CDR3aa: CASSRGGVGNIQYF
d_gene: NA; v_gene: TRBV30; j_gene: TRBJ1-2; abundance: NA; CDR3nt: TGTGCCTGGAGTGTACCCCAGGGCTCCTTCGGCTACACCTTC; CDR3aa: CAWSVPQGSFGYTF
d_gene: NA; v_gene: TRBV19; j_gene: TRBJ2-6; abundance: NA; CDR3nt: TGTGCCAGTACCTATCTAGATCGCTCTGGGGCCAACGTCCTGACTTTC; CDR3aa: CASTYLDRSGANVLTF
d_gene: NA; v_gene: TRBV27; j_gene: TRBJ1-6; abundance: NA; CDR3nt: TGTGCCAGCAGTTTCCGGGACATAGCTTCACCCCTCCACTTT; CDR3aa: CASSFRDIASPLHF
d_gene: TRBD1; v_gene: TRBV4-2; j_gene: TRBJ1-1; abundance: NA; CDR3nt: TGTGCCAGCAGCCAGGGAAGTCCAGGGGGCAGGGGGAACACTGAAGCTTTCTTT; CDR3aa: CASSQGSPGGRGNTEAFF
d_gene: TRBD1; v_gene: TRBV4-3; j_gene: TRBJ2-5; abundance: once; CDR3nt: TGCGCCAGCAGCCAAGATTTTTCGGGGAGACAGGGCCTTCAAGAGACCCAGTACTTC; CDR3aa: CASSQDFSGRQGLQETQYF
d_gene: NA; v_gene: TRBV28; j_gene: TRBJ1-1; abundance: once; CDR3nt: TGTGCCAGCACGCCGAGGGGTGGGGGGACGAACACTGAAGCTTTCTTT; CDR3aa: CASTPRGGGTNTEAFF
d_gene: TRBD2; v_gene: TRBV5-1; j_gene: TRBJ2-3; abundance: NA; CDR3nt: TGCGCCAGCAGCTTTAGCGGGGGCCGCCGTGGGGCAGATACGCAGTATTTT; CDR3aa: CASSFSGGRRGADTQYF
d_gene: TRBD1; v_gene: TRBV9; j_gene: TRBJ2-1; abundance: NA; CDR3nt: TGTGCCAGCAGCGCACAGGGGGCTGGCTACAATGAGCAGTTCTTC; CDR3aa: CASSAQGAGYNEQFF
d_gene: NA; v_gene: TRBV7-2; j_gene: TRBJ2-1; abundance: few; CDR3nt: TGTGCCAGCAGCTTAGATCGACTCCAGGGGAATGAGCAGTTCTTC; CDR3aa: CASSLDRLQGNEQFF
d_gene: NA; v_gene: TRBV18; j_gene: TRBJ2-7; abundance: NA; CDR3nt: TGTGCCAGCTCACAGGGGTTCGCCTACGAGCAGTACTTC; CDR3aa: CASSQGFAYEQYF
d_gene: NA; v_gene: TRBV7-3; j_gene: TRBJ2-1; abundance: NA; CDR3nt: TGTGCCAGCAGCGTGAGGGCCCCCGAGCAGTTCTTC; CDR3aa: CASSVRAPEQFF
d_gene: TRBD1; v_gene: TRBV24-1; j_gene: TRBJ2-7; abundance: once; CDR3nt: TGTGCCACCAGTGATGCGACAGGGTTCTACGAGCAGTACTTC; CDR3aa: CATSDATGFYEQYF
d_gene: TRBD1; v_gene: TRBV7-3; j_gene: TRBJ2-6; abundance: NA; CDR3nt: TGTGCCAGCAGCTTAACACAGGGGGTCTTTGGGGCCAACGTCCTGACTTTC; CDR3aa: CASSLTQGVFGANVLTF
d_gene: TRBD1; v_gene: TRBV5-4; j_gene: TRBJ1-1; abundance: few; CDR3nt: TGTGCCAGCAGCTTAAAAAGGGGGCTGATGACTGAAGCTTTCTTT; CDR3aa: CASSLKRGLMTEAFF
d_gene: TRBD1; v_gene: TRBV19; j_gene: TRBJ2-4; abundance: NA; CDR3nt: TGTGCCAGTAGTATAGGGACAGGGGGGAACATTCAGTACTTC; CDR3aa: CASSIGTGGNIQYF
d_gene: NA; v_gene: TRBV7-9; j_gene: TRBJ1-6; abundance: NA; CDR3nt: TGTGCCAGCAGCTTGCGGGAGAGCTCCTATAATTCACCCCTCCACTTT; CDR3aa: CASSLRESSYNSPLHF
d_gene: TRBD1; v_gene: TRBV27; j_gene: TRBJ2-1; abundance: NA; CDR3nt: TGTGCCAGCAGTTCCAGGACAGGGATATACAATGAGCAGTTCTTC; CDR3aa: CASSSRTGIYNEQFF
d_gene: TRBD1; v_gene: TRBV6-2/TRBV6-3; j_gene: TRBJ1-5; abundance: NA; CDR3nt: TGTGCCAGCAGTTACGCGGGACAGGGGGCCTTCAATCAGCCCCAGCATTTT; CDR3aa: CASSYAGQGAFNQPQHF
d_gene: TRBD1; v_gene: TRBV7-6; j_gene: TRBJ2-1; abundance: NA; CDR3nt: TGTGCCAGCAGCCCGGGACAGTACAATGAGCAGTTCTTC; CDR3aa: CASSPGQYNEQFF
d_gene: NA; v_gene: TRBV9; j_gene: TRBJ2-3; abundance: NA; CDR3nt: TGTGCCAGCAGCGTGTATCCCACAGATACGCAGTATTTT; CDR3aa: CASSVYPTDTQYF
d_gene: NA; v_gene: TRBV6-1; j_gene: TRBJ1-5; abundance: NA; CDR3nt: TGTGCCAGCAGTGAAGTAGCCCAGGGTTATAGCAATCAGCCCCAGCATTTT; CDR3aa: CASSEVAQGYSNQPQHF
d_gene: TRBD1; v_gene: TRBV7-6; j_gene: TRBJ1-1; abundance: NA; CDR3nt: TGTGCCAGCAGCTTAGAGGGACAGCCGAACACTGAAGCTTTCTTT; CDR3aa: CASSLEGQPNTEAFF
d_gene: TRBD1; v_gene: TRBV9; j_gene: TRBJ2-2; abundance: NA; CDR3nt: TGTGCCAGCAGCGTAATGGGACAGTCCACCGGGGAGCTGTTTTTT; CDR3aa: CASSVMGQSTGELFF
d_gene: TRBD1; v_gene: TRBV19; j_gene: TRBJ2-2; abundance: few; CDR3nt: TGTGCCAGTAGTCCCACCAGGACAGGGAACACCGGGGAGCTGTTTTTT; CDR3aa: CASSPTRTGNTGELFF